The text below deals with one T cell receptor (beta chain). This entry comes from a study of blood T cell repertoires in COVID-19. Across the whole study: T cells, B-cell-depleted T cells, or PBMCs provided the cDNA or gDNA that served as material.

Authors' analysis steps: Amplification of reference gene primers provided the estimated nucleated cell counts. Generated by immunoSEQ multiplex PCR, the TCRdb table keeps only in-frame clones and is missing some. V, J and clone size are those of that table, while D and trimming were read from the DNA. This sample has over 120,000 clones, with 80% to 90% found just once. The CDR3 is 13 residues long. The V end lost 5 bases, the J end lost 12 bases, and 16 bases lay between the germline ends. The source of this sequence is a man between 60 and 75 years old with active or convalescent COVID-19. V is TRBV12-3 or TRBV12-4 and J is TRBJ1-4; D is possibly TRBD1 (5 bases). The sequenced material came from peripheral blood. CDR3: CASSLNPRGELFF. The CDR3 nucleotides are TGTGCCAGCAGTCTGAACCCACGGGGGGAACTGTTTTTT.